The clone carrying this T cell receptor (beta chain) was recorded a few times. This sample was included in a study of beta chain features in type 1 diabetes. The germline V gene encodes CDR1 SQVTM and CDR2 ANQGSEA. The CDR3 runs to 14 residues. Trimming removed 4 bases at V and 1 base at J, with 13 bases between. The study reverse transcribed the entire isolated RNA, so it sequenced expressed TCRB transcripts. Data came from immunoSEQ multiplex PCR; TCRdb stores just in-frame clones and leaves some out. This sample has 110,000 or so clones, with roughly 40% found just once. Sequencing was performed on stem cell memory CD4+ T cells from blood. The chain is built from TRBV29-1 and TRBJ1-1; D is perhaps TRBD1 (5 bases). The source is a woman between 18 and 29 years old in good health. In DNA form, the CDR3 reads TGCAGCGTTGTCCCCTACAGGCCGAACACTGAAGCTTTCTTT. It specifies CSVVPYRPNTEAFF.